This T cell receptor beta chain came from a study of blood T cell repertoires in COVID-19. Study-wide background: Italy, Spain and the United States were the sources of the convalescent and acute COVID-19 samples.

Measured with immunoSEQ multiplex PCR; TCRdb has only the in-frame clones, and not every one. The sample gives approximately 130,000 clones, roughly 82% of which show up once; 9.5% to 13% is in the top ten. The CDR3 sequence is 14 residues long. From germline, CDR1 is KGHSH and CDR2 LQKENI. V was pared by 5 bases and J by 4 bases, with 12 bases between. The sequencing input was peripheral blood. The chain links TRBV18 to TRBJ1-3; D call uncertain. The TCR originated in a human donor in a cohort sampled during active COVID-19. The CDR3 DNA reads as TGTGCCAGCTCATCAGATTCTTGGGGAAACACCATATATTTT. Its protein product is CASSSDSWGNTIYF. Looking up the rest from reference TRBV18 and TRBJ1-3 gives the full variable domain: NAGVMQNPRHLVRRRGQEARLRCSPMKGHSHVYWYRQLPEEGLKFMVYLQKENIIDESGMPKERFSAEFPKEGPSILRIQQVVRGDSAAYFCASSSDSWGNTIYFGEGSWLTVV.